The 23 T cell receptor beta chains reported below all come from one sample, sequenced in a study of blood T cell repertoires in COVID-19. Method: immunoSEQ multiplex PCR; TCRdb's copy keeps in-frame clones and lacks some. The repertoire consists of tens of thousands of clones, with 70% to 85% occurring once and the leading ten covering 14% to 15%. The sequencing sample was made of peripheral blood. The source is a human donor in a cohort sampled during active COVID-19.

This clone has only one observation. The J gene is TRBJ2-1, the V gene TRBV10-3, with 8 bases aligning to TRBD2. The CDR3 loop spans 15 amino acids. The V gene's germline CDR1 is ENHRY and CDR2 SYGVKD. Trimming removed 6 bases from V and 2 bases from J; junction bases left unmatched: 6. Here the CDR3 reads CAISQLAVAYNEQFF. The CDR3 bases are TGTGCCATCAGCCAACTAGCGGTAGCCTACAATGAGCAGTTCTTC.

The chain employs TRBV19 and TRBJ2-2, with TRBD1 matching 8 bases. J lost 5 bases, V lost 8 bases, and 1 base had no gene match. Germline assignment: CDR1 LNHDA and CDR2 SQIVND (reference sequence). The CDR3 covers 12 residues. The DNA of the CDR3 is TGTGCCAGTCACAGGGGGACCGGGGAGCTGTTTTTT. It yields the protein CASHRGTGELFF.

V is TRBV4-1 and J is TRBJ2-5; TRBD1 aligns across 9 bases. The trim removed 2 bases at V and 1 base at J, leaving 8 bases unmatched. The CDR3 contains 17 residues. Germline V gene sequence: CDR1 MGHRA, CDR2 YSYEKL. CDR3 protein: CASSQTSMTGGQETQYF. CDR3 nucleotides: TGCGCCAGCAGCCAAACCAGTATGACAGGGGGCCAAGAGACCCAGTACTTC.

This clone was seen a handful of times. The rearrangement joins TRBV23-1 to TRBJ2-5; D is perhaps TRBD1 (6 bases). TRBV23-1 has ORF status, its function being uncertain. The CDR3 is made up of 13 amino acids. V shed 6 bases and J shed 5 bases, with 13 bases lying between them. The CDR3 nucleotides read TGCGCCAGCAGGAACAGGGTCGAGGAGACCCAGTACTTC. Protein product: CASRNRVEETQYF.

The chain has TRBV5-1 and TRBJ2-7, with 7 nucleotides matching TRBD1. V shed 10 bases, J shed 12 bases, and the junction held 7 bases outside the gene matches. The CDR3 covers 9 residues. The germline gives CDR1 SGHRS, CDR2 YFSETQ. The CDR3 loop is CARRQGRYF. The CDR3 region has the DNA TGCGCCCGACGACAGGGTCGGTACTTC.

This clone has only one observation. The chain is built from TRBV7-2 and TRBJ2-3; a weak D match, TRBD1 (5 bases). The CDR3 contains 13 residues. Looked up from germline, CDR1 is SGHTA and CDR2 is FQGNSA. Between the trimmed V and J ends, which lost 4 bases and 10 bases, there was a span of 15 bases. CDR3 sequence reads: CASSSTLSRAQYF. The CDR3 DNA follows: TGTGCCAGCAGCTCAACGCTTAGCAGGGCGCAGTATTTT.

This rearrangement joins TRBV28 to TRBJ1-2, with TRBD1 identical over 7 bases. V lost 3 bases and J lost 4; bases outside the gene matches: 5. The CDR3 is 14 amino acids. The germline CDR1 and CDR2 sequences are MDHEN and SYDVKM. Here the CDR3 reads CASSFNRGPYGYTF. DNA of the CDR3: TGTGCCAGCAGTTTCAACAGGGGCCCCTATGGCTACACCTTC.

The V gene is TRBV24-1, the J gene TRBJ1-1; D not resolved. Trimming left V 8 bases short and J 1 base short, with 7 bases between. CDR3 size: 12 residues. CDR1 and CDR2 (germline): KGHDR, SFDVKD. The CDR3 bases are TGTGCCACCAACAAAAAGAACACTGAAGCTTTCTTT. This codes for CATNKKNTEAFF.

The V gene is TRBV5-1, the J gene TRBJ2-5; 13 bases match TRBD2. The CDR3 sequence is 17 residues long. V lost 4 bases and J lost 5; bases outside the gene matches: 11. Germline-derived CDR1 and CDR2 are SGHRS and YFSETQ. The CDR3 loop reads CASSPGLAGVGGETQYF. DNA of the CDR3: TGCGCCAGCAGCCCTGGACTAGCGGGAGTTGGAGGGGAGACCCAGTACTTC.

This chain joins TRBV28 and TRBJ1-2, with D hard to call. The CDR3 is made up of 15 amino acids. Per germline, CDR1 MDHEN and CDR2 SYDVKM. The germline V and J ends were trimmed by 5 bases and 4 bases, with 17 bases remaining between them. The CDR3 loop reads CASSPRGRAAYGYTF. The CDR3 nucleotides are TGTGCCAGCAGTCCTCGGGGAAGGGCGGCCTATGGCTACACCTTC.

The chain uses TRBV30 and TRBJ2-5; the D gene is possibly TRBD2 (6 bases). The CDR3 sequence is 17 residues long. Germline V CDR1 and CDR2: GTSNPN, SVGIG (reference sequence). V was shortened by 3 bases and J by 4 bases, with 24 bases between the two germline ends. Written as DNA, the CDR3 is TGTGCCTGGAGGTCCTTCCCCCTCGGGGCGCGGGGAGAGACCCAGTACTTC. Its protein product is CAWRSFPLGARGETQYF.

The chain has TRBV27 and TRBJ1-5; a weak D match, TRBD1 (5 bases). Trimming shortened V by 5 bases and J by 4 bases, and 6 bases separated the two germline ends. Germline V gene sequence: CDR1 MNHEY, CDR2 SMNVEV (reference sequence). The CDR3 extends over 12 amino acids. This CDR3 is CASSDRNQPQHF. In DNA form, the CDR3 reads TGTGCCAGCAGTGACAGAAATCAGCCCCAGCATTTT.

This clone has just one count. The chain couples TRBV14 to TRBJ2-5; a possible D gene is TRBD2 (6 bases). Germline V gene data show CDR1 as SGHDN and CDR2 as FVKESK. This CDR3 is built from 16 residues. Trimming pared 5 bases from V and 7 bases from J, leaving 23 bases between. The DNA of the CDR3 is TGTGCCAGCAGCTTTTTCGCCGGGAGTCCGACAGCGACCCAGTACTTC. Protein product: CASSFFAGSPTATQYF. The full variable domain, rest sourced from reference TRBV14 and TRBJ2-5, is EAGVTQFPSHSVIEKGQTVTLRCDPISGHDNLYWYRRVMGKEIKFLLHFVKESKQDESGMPNNRFLAERTGGTYSTLKVQPAELEDSGVYFCASSFFAGSPTATQYFGPGTRLLVL.

With respect to this clone: Distinct nucleotide sequences in the sample also encode this CDR3. The chain is built from TRBV6-5 and TRBJ1-1; 9 bases agree with TRBD1. Germline CDR1 is MNHEY and CDR2 is SVGAGI. V trimming: 5 bases; J trimming: 4 bases; junction bases outside the gene matches: 2. This CDR3 comprises 13 residues. As DNA, the CDR3 is TGTGCCAGCAGTCTACAGGGGGCCACTGAAGCTTTCTTT. Its protein is CASSLQGATEAFF.

The chain recombines TRBV28 with TRBJ2-6; weak D call: TRBD1 (5 bases). The V end was cut by 9 bases, the J end by 0 bases, with 9 bases between. Germline assignment: CDR1 MDHEN and CDR2 SYDVKM. The CDR3 covers 14 residues. The CDR3 sequence: CASQTGSGANVLTF. Written as DNA, the CDR3 is TGTGCCAGTCAAACAGGCTCTGGGGCCAACGTCCTGACTTTC.

The chain has TRBV9 and TRBJ1-1; TRBD1 is a possible D gene (6 bases). This CDR3 has 14 amino acids. CDR1 is SGDLS, CDR2 YYNGEE, per germline. V lost 4 bases and J 10 bases, leaving 20 bases between the germline ends. CDR3 coding DNA: TGTGCCAGCAGCCCCAGTCGGGGGGCGCCGGGAGCTTTCTTT. It is translated as CASSPSRGAPGAFF.

The chain joins TRBV7-8 to TRBJ1-2, with 9 bases lining up with TRBD1. CDR1 is SGHVS, CDR2 FQNEAQ, per germline. This CDR3 is built from 14 residues. The V gene end was trimmed by 5 bases and the J gene end by 8 bases; junction bases not matched to a gene: 9. This CDR3 reads CASSRTGTGLGYTF. CDR3 coding DNA: TGTGCCAGCAGCCGGACCGGGACAGGGCTGGGCTACACCTTC.

The chain employs TRBV5-1 and TRBJ2-1; 10 nucleotides agree with TRBD2. The CDR3 length is 16 residues. Germline CDR1 and CDR2: SGHRS and YFSETQ. Trimming at V came to 0 bases and at J to 8 bases, leaving 8 bases not matched to a gene. The CDR3 here is CASSLVVLAGSDEQFF. The CDR3 DNA sequence: TGCGCCAGCAGCTTGGTCGTACTAGCGGGGTCTGATGAGCAGTTCTTC.

The V and J genes are TRBV18 and TRBJ2-7; 8 nucleotides agree with TRBD1. CDR1 is KGHSH, CDR2 LQKENI, per germline. This CDR3 contains 17 residues. V was pared by 1 base and J by 0 bases, with 8 bases of the junction left unmatched. The CDR3 bases are TGTGCCAGCTCACCACGAACGATCACAGGGGGCTCCTACGAGCAGTACTTC. It codes for CASSPRTITGGSYEQYF.

The J gene is TRBJ1-5, the V gene TRBV7-9; TRBD1 agrees at 9 bases. Germline V CDR1 and CDR2: SEHNR, FQNEAQ (reference sequence). The J segment lost 4 bases and the V segment lost 1 base, leaving 2 bases of the junction unmatched. The length of the CDR3 is 15 residues. CDR3 loop: CASSLGTGANQPQHF. In nucleotides, the CDR3 is TGTGCCAGCAGCTTAGGGACAGGGGCTAATCAGCCCCAGCATTTT.

The CDR3 DNA follows: TGTGCCAGCAGCTTCTCAACAGTAGCTAACTATGGCTACACCTTC. Protein: CASSFSTVANYGYTF. V is TRBV5-6 and J is TRBJ1-2; no clear D gene. There are 15 residues in the CDR3. Trimming stripped 2 bases from V and 0 bases from J, with 11 bases between. Germline V CDR1 and CDR2: SGHDT, YYEEEE.

This rearrangement joins TRBV11-2 to TRBJ2-6, with a weak D call TRBD1 (5 bases). The V end lost 5 bases, the J end lost 4 bases, and 12 bases lay between the germline ends. The CDR3 length is 15 residues. The germline gives CDR1 SGHAT, CDR2 FQNNGV. In DNA, the CDR3 is TGTGCCAGCAGCCTGACAGTAGCAGGGGCCAACGTCCTGACTTTC. Translated, it gives CASSLTVAGANVLTF.

CDR3 region: CASSYLDRGNEQYF. Written as DNA, the CDR3 is TGTGCCAGCAGCTACTTGGATCGGGGAAACGAGCAGTACTTC. The V gene is TRBV5-4, the J gene TRBJ2-7, with D perhaps matching TRBD2 (5 bases). V was pared by 3 bases and J by 5 bases, with 15 bases between. This CDR3 has 14 amino acids. Germline V lookup: CDR1 SGHNT, CDR2 YYREEE (reference sequence).